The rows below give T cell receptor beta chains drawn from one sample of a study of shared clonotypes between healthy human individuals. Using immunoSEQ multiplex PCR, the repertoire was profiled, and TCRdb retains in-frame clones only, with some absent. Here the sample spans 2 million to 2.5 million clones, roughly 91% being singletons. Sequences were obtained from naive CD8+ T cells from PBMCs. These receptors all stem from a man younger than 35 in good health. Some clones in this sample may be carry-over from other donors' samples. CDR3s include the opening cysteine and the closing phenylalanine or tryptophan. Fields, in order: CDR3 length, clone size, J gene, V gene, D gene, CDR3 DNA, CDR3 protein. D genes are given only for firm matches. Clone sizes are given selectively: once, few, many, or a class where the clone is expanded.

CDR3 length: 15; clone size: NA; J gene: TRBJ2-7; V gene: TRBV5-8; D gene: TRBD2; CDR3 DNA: TGTGCCAGCAGCGTGGGGGCGGGAGGGTCCTACGAGCAGTACTTC; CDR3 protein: CASSVGAGGSYEQYF
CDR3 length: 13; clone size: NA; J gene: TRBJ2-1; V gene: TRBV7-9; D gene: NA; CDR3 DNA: TGTGCCAGCACCCCGTCCGGATACAATGAGCAGTTCTTC; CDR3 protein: CASTPSGYNEQFF
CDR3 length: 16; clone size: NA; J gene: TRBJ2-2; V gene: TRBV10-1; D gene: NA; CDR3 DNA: TGCGCCAGCAGTGAGTCTCTACGGGACGACACCGGGGAGCTGTTTTTT; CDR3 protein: CASSESLRDDTGELFF
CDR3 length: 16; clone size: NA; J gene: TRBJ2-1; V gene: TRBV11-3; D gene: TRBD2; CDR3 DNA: TGTGCCAGCAGCCCTAGAGGCCCGGGAGGCTCCAATGAGCAGTTCTTC; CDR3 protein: CASSPRGPGGSNEQFF
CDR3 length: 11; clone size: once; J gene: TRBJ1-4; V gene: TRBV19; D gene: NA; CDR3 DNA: TGTGCCAGTAGGGGCAGCGAAAAACTGTTTTTT; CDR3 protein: CASRGSEKLFF
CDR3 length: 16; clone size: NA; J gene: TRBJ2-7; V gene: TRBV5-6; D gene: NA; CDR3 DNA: TGTGCCAGCAGCTTAATAGGGCCTAGAAGCTCCTACGAGCAGTACTTC; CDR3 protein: CASSLIGPRSSYEQYF
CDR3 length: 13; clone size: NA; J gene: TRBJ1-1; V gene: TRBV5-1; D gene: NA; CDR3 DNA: TGCGCCAGCAGCGTCGGACCGGGGGGTGAAGCTTTCTTT; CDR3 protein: CASSVGPGGEAFF
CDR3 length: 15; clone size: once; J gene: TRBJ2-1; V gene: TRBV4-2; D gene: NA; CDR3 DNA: TGTGCCAGCAGCCAAGGGGTACAGGGCCCCAATGAGCAGTTCTTC; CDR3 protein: CASSQGVQGPNEQFF
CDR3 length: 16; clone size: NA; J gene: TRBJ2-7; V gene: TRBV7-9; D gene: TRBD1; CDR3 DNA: TGTGCCAGCAGCGAAGGGGGCCGGACAGGTACCTACGAGCAGTACTTC; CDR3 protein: CASSEGGRTGTYEQYF
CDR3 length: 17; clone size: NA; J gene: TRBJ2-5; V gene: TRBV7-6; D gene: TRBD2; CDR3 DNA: TGTGCCAGCAGCTCTCAGACTAGCGGGAGTTCATGGGAGACCCAGTACTTC; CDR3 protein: CASSSQTSGSSWETQYF
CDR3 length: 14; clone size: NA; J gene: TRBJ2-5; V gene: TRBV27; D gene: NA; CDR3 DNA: TGTGCCAGCAGTTTTAGTCAGGGTGCAGAGACCCAGTACTTC; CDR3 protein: CASSFSQGAETQYF
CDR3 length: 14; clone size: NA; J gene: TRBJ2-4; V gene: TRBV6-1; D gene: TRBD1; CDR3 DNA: TGTGCCACCCTACAGGGGGCGACCAAAAACATTCAGTACTTC; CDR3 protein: CATLQGATKNIQYF